Shown below are 14 T cell receptor beta chains from a single sample sequenced in a study of patients and donors after allogeneic stem cell transplantation. In TCRdb, the RT-PCR reads were re-called with MiXCR into one record per CDR3 protein. The sample yields about a million distinct CDR3 sequences, roughly 18% seen once. The sequenced material came from blood, either unsorted or a sorted T cell fraction (not recorded which). The source is a human donor who was either an allogeneic HSCT recipient or a stem cell or donor lymphocyte infusion donor (not recorded which). It is not recorded whose cells these are; they may come from a transplant donor.

The V and J genes are TRBV6-5 and TRBJ2-2; 13 bases align to TRBD2. V was clipped by 1 base and J by 5 bases; unmatched bases: 10. CDR3 length: 19 amino acids. Germline V gene lookup returns CDR1 MNHEY and CDR2 SVGAGI. DNA for the CDR3: TGTGCCAGCAGTTACTTATCCGGGACTAGCGGGATCTATACCGGGGAGCTGTTTTTT. This translates into CASSYLSGTSGIYTGELFF.

This chain's CDR3 is CASSYLSSDSTKETQYF. The CDR3 coding sequence is TGTGCCAGCAGTTACCTTTCATCGGATTCAACCAAAGAGACCCAGTACTTC. This chain links TRBV6-5 with TRBJ2-5; D is undetermined. Germline loops: CDR1 MNHEY, CDR2 SVGAGI. This CDR3 spans 17 amino acids. V was cut by 2 bases and J by 3 bases, with 19 bases left in between.

This clonotype was seen a few times. The chain combines TRBV20-1 with TRBJ1-2; D is perhaps TRBD1 (6 bases). Trimming took off 2 bases at V and 5 bases at J, with 18 bases between the two ends. The CDR3 is made up of 15 amino acids. Germline CDR1 DFQATT, CDR2 SNEGSKA (reference sequence). The CDR3 DNA reads TGCAGTGCTAGAAAGGGGGGAAATGGTTTTTATGGCTACACCTTC. Translation gives CSARKGGNGFYGYTF.

This clonotype came up a few times. This chain joins TRBV20-1 and TRBJ2-7; D unclear. V lost 4 bases and J lost 3, with 13 bases in between. CDR1 and CDR2 (germline): DFQATT, SNEGSKA (reference sequence). The CDR3 is 13 amino acids. CDR3 in amino acids: CSATLLLGYEQYF. CDR3 DNA sequence: TGCAGTGCTACGTTACTACTCGGCTACGAGCAGTACTTC.

The chain joins TRBV24-1 to TRBJ2-3; TRBD2 matches 8 bases. J lost 5 bases, V lost 7 bases, and 7 bases had no gene match. CDR1 is KGHDR and CDR2 is SFDVKD in the germline V gene. The CDR3 is 14 amino acids. For the CDR3, the DNA is TGTGCCACCAGGCCGGGACTAGGCAAAGATACGCAGTATTTT. Encoded protein: CATRPGLGKDTQYF.

This rearrangement joins TRBV15 to TRBJ2-7; TRBD2 aligns across 10 bases. CDR1 and CDR2 from the germline V gene are LNHNV and YYDKDF (reference sequence). The CDR3 loop spans 16 amino acids. V was pared by 1 base and J by 3 bases, with 6 bases of the junction left unmatched. The CDR3 protein is CATSRGGAGGFYEQYF. As DNA, the CDR3 is TGTGCCACCAGCAGAGGGGGAGCGGGAGGGTTCTACGAGCAGTACTTC. The full variable domain, with the rest looked up from reference TRBV15 and TRBJ2-7, is DAMVIQNPRYQVTQFGKPVTLSCSQTLNHNVMYWYQQKSSQAPKLLFHYYDKDFNNEADTPDNFQSRRPNTSFCFLDIRSPGLGDTAMYLCATSRGGAGGFYEQYFGPGTRLTVT.

Here the CDR3 DNA reads TGTGCCAGCAGCGTAGGGAACAGACTAGGACCCTACGAGCAGTACTTC. This sequence encodes CASSVGNRLGPYEQYF. The gene calls are TRBV7-2 and TRBJ2-7, with D perhaps matching TRBD2 (6 bases). The CDR3 totals 16 residues. CDR1 SGHTA and CDR2 FQGNSA come from the germline V gene. Trimming removed 5 bases from V and 2 bases from J, with 19 bases in between.

This clonotype was found once. The chain has TRBV7-8 and TRBJ1-2; 7 bases align to TRBD1. CDR3 length: 15 residues. Germline V gene sequence: CDR1 SGHVS, CDR2 FQNEAQ. Germline trimming cut 5 bases from V and 0 bases from J; bases unmatched to any gene: 6. CDR3 amino acids: CASSPTTGSNYGYTF. Written as DNA, the CDR3 is TGTGCCAGCAGCCCGACGACAGGGTCTAACTATGGCTACACCTTC.

The chain joins TRBV19 to TRBJ1-5, with 7 bases fitting TRBD1. CDR1 LNHDA and CDR2 SQIVND come from the germline V gene (reference sequence). The CDR3 is 15 amino acids. After removal of 7 bases from V and 3 bases from J, the junction contained 9 bases not matched to a gene. The CDR3 nucleotides read TGTGCCAGTACCCCCGGGACAGCCTCCAATCAGCCCCAGCATTTT. This translates into CASTPGTASNQPQHF.

This clonotype was detected a few times. The V gene is TRBV4-3, the J gene TRBJ2-2; D may be TRBD1 (6 bases). CDR1 is LGHNA, CDR2 YSLEER, per germline. The CDR3 contains 19 residues. Trimming left V 4 bases short and J 4 bases short, with 25 bases between. The DNA of the CDR3 is TGCGCCAGCAGCCTTTATCCCACAGGGTCCCGAGGGATCACCGGGGAGCTGTTTTTT. It encodes CASSLYPTGSRGITGELFF.

This clonotype appeared a few times. The J gene is TRBJ2-2, the V gene TRBV5-1, with TRBD2 matching over 12 bases. The CDR3 runs to 17 residues. Trimming at V came to 4 bases and at J to 6 bases, leaving 10 bases not matched to a gene. Germline lookup yields CDR1 SGHRS and CDR2 YFSETQ. The CDR3 reads CASSGRLAGEIAGELFF. The CDR3 DNA follows: TGCGCCAGCAGCGGGCGACTAGCGGGAGAAATTGCCGGGGAGCTGTTTTTT.

The chain links TRBV5-1 to TRBJ2-2, with TRBD1 identical over 8 bases. In germline, CDR1 is SGHRS, CDR2 YFSETQ. The CDR3 runs 15 residues. The J segment lost 7 bases and the V segment lost 0 bases, leaving 5 bases of the junction unmatched. Here the CDR3 DNA reads TGCGCCAGCAGCTTGGGCGGACAGGGCCACGGGGAGCTGTTTTTT. It codes for CASSLGGQGHGELFF.

As concerns this clonotype: The CDR3 carries no conserved terminal phenylalanine or tryptophan, so it likely arises from a read error. No DNA is shown, since the ends of the CDR3 on it are uncertain; the CDR3 is the one TCRdb lists. The CDR3 region is CASSKGPLWGNNEQFS. The gene calls are TRBV21-1 and TRBJ2-1; TRBD1, as called in the table, went unchecked against the DNA. TRBV21-1 is assigned pseudogene status. The CDR3 totals 16 residues, both ends included.

A few counts support this clonotype. CDR3 nucleotides: TGCGCCAGCAGCGCGGGGGGGACGCCTGGAAACACCATATATTTT. Translation: CASSAGGTPGNTIYF. This chain links TRBV5-1 with TRBJ1-3; D is possibly TRBD1 (5 bases). The CDR3 sequence is 15 residues long. The germline CDR1 and CDR2 sequences are SGHRS and YFSETQ. Trimming took off 4 bases at V and 2 bases at J, with 13 bases between the two ends.